Below, 11 T cell receptor beta chains from the same sample are listed, as sequenced in a study of vaccination and CD4 T cells after COVID-19. Antigens of these TCRs are unknown. With the Oncomine TCR Beta short-read assay, DNA from cultured CD4+ T cells was sequenced. MiXCR, applied by TCRdb to the PCR reads, yields one record per CDR3 protein. The table includes approximately 20,000 distinct CDR3 sequences, 46% detected once. Time point denoted: late sampling 161 to 241 days after vaccination in three convalescent patients. Treatment meaning: roughly nine-day PBMC culture with coronavirus spike peptide pools or control peptides (ViraFEST assay). Sequencing was performed on CD4+ T cells from blood, cultured in vitro, taken about 7 months after SARS-CoV-2 vaccination. The receptors come from a human donor who had recovered from COVID-19.

This clonotype was picked up a small number of times. The genes are TRBV7-2 and TRBJ2-5; D may be TRBD1 (5 bases). Germline assignment: CDR1 SGHTA and CDR2 FQGNSA. The CDR3 has 14 amino acids. V was trimmed by 5 bases and J by 5 bases, leaving 15 bases between them. This CDR3 reads CASSALQGWETQYF. The CDR3 region has the DNA TGTGCCAGCAGCGCCCTCCAGGGATGGGAGACCCAGTACTTC.

This clonotype showed up just a few times. The chain recombines TRBV18 with TRBJ1-2; TRBD1 matches at 8 bases. This CDR3 comprises 14 residues. The junction had 9 bases not matched to a gene; V was cut back by 4 bases and J by 8 bases. The germline gives CDR1 KGHSH, CDR2 LQKENI. CDR3 region: CASSLQDRVEGYTF. The CDR3 coding sequence is TGTGCCAGCTCACTACAGGACAGGGTAGAAGGCTACACCTTC.

This clonotype turned up a few times. The gene calls are TRBV7-6 and TRBJ2-7; D perhaps matches TRBD1 (5 bases). Looked up from germline, CDR1 is SGHVS and CDR2 is FNYEAQ. V was shortened by 4 bases and J by 5 bases, with 15 bases between the two germline ends. The CDR3 is 14 residues long. The CDR3 region has the DNA TGTGCCAGCAGCTCCTTTCCAGGGAACCACGAGCAGTACTTC. Amino acids: CASSSFPGNHEQYF.

This clonotype has a handful of counts. The genes are TRBV6-1 and TRBJ2-5; D perhaps matches TRBD2 (6 bases). Looked up from germline, CDR1 is MNHNS and CDR2 is SASEGT. This CDR3 contains 12 residues. Trimming removed 8 bases at V and 4 bases at J, with 11 bases between. The CDR3 nucleotides read TGTGCCAGCGTTTCAGCGGGAGAGACCCAGTACTTC. Translation gives CASVSAGETQYF.

The rearrangement uses TRBV20-1 and TRBJ1-6; D remains ambiguous. Trimming removed 6 bases at V and 10 bases at J, with 16 bases between. Germline V gene lookup returns CDR1 DFQATT and CDR2 SNEGSKA (reference sequence). The CDR3 is 13 residues long. The chain's CDR3 is CSASPAGGSPLHF. For the CDR3, the DNA is TGCAGTGCGTCCCCGGCAGGAGGGTCACCCCTCCACTTT.

The genes are TRBV20-1 and TRBJ2-1; 7 nucleotides match TRBD2. This CDR3 spans 14 amino acids. V lost 4 bases and J lost 14; bases outside the gene matches: 17. Germline-derived CDR1 and CDR2 are DFQATT and SNEGSKA (reference sequence). CDR3 sequence reads: CSATDPRWAGEKFF. CDR3 DNA sequence: TGCAGTGCTACGGACCCCCGATGGGCGGGAGAGAAGTTCTTC.

The chain joins TRBV18 to TRBJ2-5, with D perhaps given as TRBD1 or TRBD2 (5 bases each). V lost 2 bases, J lost 5 bases, and 18 bases lay in between. Germline-derived CDR1 and CDR2 are KGHSH and LQKENI. The CDR3 spans 16 residues. The CDR3 region is CASSPGSLLNRETQYF. The CDR3 DNA follows: TGTGCCAGCTCACCAGGGAGTCTATTGAACAGGGAGACCCAGTACTTC. The whole variable domain, remainder taken from reference TRBV18 and TRBJ2-5, is NAGVMQNPRHLVRRRGQEARLRCSPMKGHSHVYWYRQLPEEGLKFMVYLQKENIIDESGMPKERFSAEFPKEGPSILRIQQVVRGDSAAYFCASSPGSLLNRETQYFGPGTRLLVL.

The V and J genes are TRBV30 and TRBJ1-5, with D tentatively TRBD1 (5 bases). The germline V and J ends were trimmed by 3 bases and 0 bases, with 6 bases remaining between them. The CDR3 runs 13 residues. Germline CDR1 and CDR2: GTSNPN and SVGIG (reference sequence). CDR3 loop: CAWSRDSNQPQHF. In DNA form, the CDR3 reads TGTGCCTGGAGCAGGGATAGCAATCAGCCCCAGCATTTT.

The chain links TRBV7-3 to TRBJ2-1; tentatively, D is TRBD1 (5 bases). Trimming left V 4 bases short and J 4 bases short, with 11 bases between. This CDR3 comprises 14 residues. Germline assignment: CDR1 SGHTA and CDR2 FQGTGA. The CDR3 nucleotides are TGTGCCAGCAGCTCAACAGACAGTTACAATGAGCAGTTCTTC. Protein sequence: CASSSTDSYNEQFF.

J is TRBJ2-1 and V is TRBV7-9; TRBD2 matches 11 bases. CDR1 SEHNR and CDR2 FQNEAQ come from the germline V gene (reference sequence). CDR3 length equals 18 residues. Trimming cost V 5 bases and J 5 bases; bases outside gene matches: 14. CDR3 bases: TGTGCCAGCAGCCCTGTACGGGCTAGCGGGGGGCTCAACAATGAGCAGTTCTTC. Amino acid sequence: CASSPVRASGGLNNEQFF.

Regarding this clonotype: The DNA is left out, because the CDR3 cannot be placed on it with certainty; the CDR3 is given as TCRdb lists it. V is TRBV15 and J is TRBJ1-2; the table's D call of TRBD1 was not tested on the DNA. Including both end residues, the CDR3 is 12 amino acids long. Germline V gene lookup returns CDR1 LNHNV and CDR2 YYDKDF (reference sequence). The CDR3 loop is CATSRDVGGGTF.